Each of the 4 T cell receptor beta chains below was sequenced from the same sample in a study of blood T cell repertoires in COVID-19. Repertoires were generated with immunoSEQ multiplex PCR, while TCRdb's copy carries only in-frame clones and drops some. This repertoire shows roughly 69,000 clones, about nine tenths found once; its top ten account for about 4.3%. The sequenced sample consisted of peripheral blood. These receptors were obtained from a man aged 50 to 59 with active COVID-19.

The chain uses TRBV4-3 and TRBJ2-1; 13 nucleotides agree with TRBD2. Germline V lookup: CDR1 LGHNA, CDR2 YSLEER. V shed 2 bases, J shed 6 bases, and the junction held 7 bases outside the gene matches. CDR3 length equals 17 residues. The CDR3: CASSQLPGTSGANEQFF. DNA for the CDR3: TGCGCCAGCAGCCAATTGCCGGGGACTAGCGGGGCCAATGAGCAGTTCTTC.

This chain connects TRBV9 to TRBJ2-2; 8 nucleotides match TRBD1. Germline CDR1 reads SGDLS; CDR2 reads YYNGEE. V gave up 4 bases and J gave up 4 bases; unmatched junction bases: 12. The CDR3 has 17 residues. CDR3 in DNA: TGTGCCAGCAGCCCCCACTTCGGGACAGGAGGCACCGGGGAGCTGTTTTTT. Its translation: CASSPHFGTGGTGELFF.

The J gene is TRBJ2-3, the V gene TRBV9; D perhaps matches TRBD2 (6 bases). Trimming stripped 3 bases from V and 1 base from J, with 15 bases between. Germline CDR1 is SGDLS and CDR2 is YYNGEE. The CDR3 covers 16 residues. The CDR3 sequence is CASSATMGGGTDTQYF. In nucleotides, the CDR3 is TGTGCCAGCAGCGCGACTATGGGGGGAGGCACAGATACGCAGTATTTT.

The chain uses TRBV2 and TRBJ1-1, with D possibly TRBD1 on 6 matching bases. Germline CDR1 SNHLY, CDR2 FYNNEI. The CDR3 extends over 15 amino acids. V shed 8 bases and J shed 0 bases, with 16 bases lying between them. The CDR3 DNA reads TGTGCCAGCGATATCCAGGGGCAGATGAACACTGAAGCTTTCTTT. This translates into CASDIQGQMNTEAFF. Using reference TRBV2 and TRBJ1-1 for the parts outside the CDR3, the full variable domain is EPEVTQTPSHQVTQMGQEVILRCVPISNHLYFYWYRQILGQKVEFLVSFYNNEISEKSEIFDDQFSVERPDGSNFTLKIRSTKLEDSAMYFCASDIQGQMNTEAFFGQGTRLTVV.